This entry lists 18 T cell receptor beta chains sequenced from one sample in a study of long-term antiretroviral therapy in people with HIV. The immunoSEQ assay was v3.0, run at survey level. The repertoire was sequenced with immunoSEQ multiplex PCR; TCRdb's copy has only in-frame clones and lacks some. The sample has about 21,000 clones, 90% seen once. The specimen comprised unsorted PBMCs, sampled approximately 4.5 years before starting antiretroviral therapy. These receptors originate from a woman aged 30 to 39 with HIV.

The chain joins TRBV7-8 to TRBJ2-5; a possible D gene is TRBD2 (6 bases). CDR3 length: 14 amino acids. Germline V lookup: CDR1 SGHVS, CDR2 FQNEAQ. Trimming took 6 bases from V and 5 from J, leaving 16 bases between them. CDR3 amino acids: CASRTGYRGETQYF. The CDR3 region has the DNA TGTGCCAGCAGAACGGGCTATCGGGGGGAGACCCAGTACTTC.

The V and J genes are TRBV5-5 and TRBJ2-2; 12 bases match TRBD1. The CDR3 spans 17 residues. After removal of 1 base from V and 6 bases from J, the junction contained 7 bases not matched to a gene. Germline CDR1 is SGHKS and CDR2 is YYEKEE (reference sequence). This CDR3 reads CASSLTGTGGIAGELFF. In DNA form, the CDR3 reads TGTGCCAGCAGCTTGACGGGGACAGGGGGCATCGCCGGGGAGCTGTTTTTT.

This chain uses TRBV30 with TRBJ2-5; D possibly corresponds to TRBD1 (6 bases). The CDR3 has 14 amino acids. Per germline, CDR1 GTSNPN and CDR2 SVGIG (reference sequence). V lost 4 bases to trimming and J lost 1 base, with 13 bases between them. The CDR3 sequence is CAWTGQTAQETQYF. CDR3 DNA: TGTGCCTGGACCGGACAGACCGCCCAAGAGACCCAGTACTTC.

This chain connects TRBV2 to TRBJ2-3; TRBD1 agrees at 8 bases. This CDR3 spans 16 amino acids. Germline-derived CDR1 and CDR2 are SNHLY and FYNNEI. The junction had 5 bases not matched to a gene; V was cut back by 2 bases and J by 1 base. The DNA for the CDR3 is TGTGCCAGCAGTGAACGGACAGGGTCGCGCACAGATACGCAGTATTTT. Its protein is CASSERTGSRTDTQYF.

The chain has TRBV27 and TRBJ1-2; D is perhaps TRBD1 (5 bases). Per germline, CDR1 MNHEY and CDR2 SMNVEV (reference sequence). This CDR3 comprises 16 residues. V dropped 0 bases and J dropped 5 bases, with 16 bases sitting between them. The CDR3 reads CASSLSNAGEEYGYTF. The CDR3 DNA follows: TGTGCCAGCAGTTTATCCAATGCGGGGGAAGAGTATGGCTACACCTTC.

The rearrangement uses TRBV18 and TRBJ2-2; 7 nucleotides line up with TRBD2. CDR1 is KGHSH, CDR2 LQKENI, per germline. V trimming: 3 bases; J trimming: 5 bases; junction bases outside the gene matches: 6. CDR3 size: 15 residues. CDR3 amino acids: CASSPFGAGTGELFF. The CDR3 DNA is TGTGCCAGCTCACCGTTCGGAGCGGGGACCGGGGAGCTGTTTTTT.

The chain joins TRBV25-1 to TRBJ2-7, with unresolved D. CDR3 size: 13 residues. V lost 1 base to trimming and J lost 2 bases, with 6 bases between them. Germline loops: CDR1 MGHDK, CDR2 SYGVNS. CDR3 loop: CASSESPAYEQYF. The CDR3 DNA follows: TGTGCCAGCAGTGAATCGCCAGCCTACGAGCAGTACTTC.

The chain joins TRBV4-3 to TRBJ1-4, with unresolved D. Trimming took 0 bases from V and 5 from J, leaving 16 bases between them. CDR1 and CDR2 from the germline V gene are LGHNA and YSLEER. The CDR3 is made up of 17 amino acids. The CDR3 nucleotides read TGCGCCAGCAGCCAAGATTCTGGGGAGCGATGGAATGAAAAACTGTTTTTT. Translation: CASSQDSGERWNEKLFF.

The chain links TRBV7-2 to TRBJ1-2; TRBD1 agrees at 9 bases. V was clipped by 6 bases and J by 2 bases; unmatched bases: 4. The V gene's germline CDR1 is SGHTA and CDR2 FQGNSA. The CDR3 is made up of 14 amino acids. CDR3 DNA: TGTGCCAGCAGTCGGACAGGGGTAAACTATGGCTACACCTTC. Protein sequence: CASSRTGVNYGYTF.

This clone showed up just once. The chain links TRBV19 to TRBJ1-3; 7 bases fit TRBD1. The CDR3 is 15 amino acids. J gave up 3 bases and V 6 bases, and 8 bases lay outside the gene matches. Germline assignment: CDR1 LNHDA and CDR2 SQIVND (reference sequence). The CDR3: CASSRDRVRGNTIYF. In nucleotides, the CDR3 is TGTGCCAGTAGCCGAGACAGGGTTCGTGGAAACACCATATATTTT.

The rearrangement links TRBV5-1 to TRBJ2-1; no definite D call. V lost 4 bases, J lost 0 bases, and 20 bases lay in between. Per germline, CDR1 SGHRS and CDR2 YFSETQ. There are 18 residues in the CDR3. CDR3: CASSAVQALRSSYNEQFF. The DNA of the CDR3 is TGCGCCAGCAGCGCAGTACAAGCTTTGCGAAGCTCCTACAATGAGCAGTTCTTC.

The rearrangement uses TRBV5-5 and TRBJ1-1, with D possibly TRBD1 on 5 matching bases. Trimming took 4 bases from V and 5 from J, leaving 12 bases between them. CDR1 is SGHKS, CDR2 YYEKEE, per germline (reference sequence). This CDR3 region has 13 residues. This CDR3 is CASSQLGETEAFF. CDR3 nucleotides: TGTGCCAGCAGCCAGCTGGGGGAAACTGAAGCTTTCTTT.

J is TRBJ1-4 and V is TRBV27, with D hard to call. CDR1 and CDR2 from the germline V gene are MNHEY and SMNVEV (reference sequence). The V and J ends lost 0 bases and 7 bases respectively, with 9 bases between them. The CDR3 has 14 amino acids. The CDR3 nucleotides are TGTGCCAGCAGTTTATCGGGAGTGGGTGAAAAACTGTTTTTT. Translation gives CASSLSGVGEKLFF.

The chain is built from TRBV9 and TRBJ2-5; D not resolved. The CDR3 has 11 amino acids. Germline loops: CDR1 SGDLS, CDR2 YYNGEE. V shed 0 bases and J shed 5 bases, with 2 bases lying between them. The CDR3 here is CASSVAETQYF. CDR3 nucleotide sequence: TGTGCCAGCAGCGTAGCGGAGACCCAGTACTTC.

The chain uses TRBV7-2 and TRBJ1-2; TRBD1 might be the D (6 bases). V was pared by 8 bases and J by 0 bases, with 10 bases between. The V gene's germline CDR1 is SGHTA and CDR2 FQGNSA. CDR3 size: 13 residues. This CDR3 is CASRGAANYGYTF. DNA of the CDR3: TGTGCCAGCCGGGGGGCAGCTAACTATGGCTACACCTTC. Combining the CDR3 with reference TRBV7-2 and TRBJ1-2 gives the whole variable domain GAGVSQSPSNKVTEKGKDVELRCDPISGHTALYWYRQSLGQGLEFLIYFQGNSAPDKSGLPSDRFSAERTGGSVSTLTIQRTQQEDSAVYLCASRGAANYGYTFGSGTRLTVV.

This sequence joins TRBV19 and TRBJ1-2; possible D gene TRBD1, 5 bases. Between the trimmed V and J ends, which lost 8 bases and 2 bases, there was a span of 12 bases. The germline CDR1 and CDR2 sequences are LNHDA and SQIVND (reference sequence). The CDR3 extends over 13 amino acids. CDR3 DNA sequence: TGTGCCAGTGCAGAACAGGTCAACTATGGCTACACCTTC. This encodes CASAEQVNYGYTF.

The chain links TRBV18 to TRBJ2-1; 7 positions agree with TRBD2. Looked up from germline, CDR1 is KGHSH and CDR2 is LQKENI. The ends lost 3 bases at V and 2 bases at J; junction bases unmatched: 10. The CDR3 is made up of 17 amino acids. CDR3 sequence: CASSPPVGGGTYNEQFF. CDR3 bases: TGTGCCAGCTCACCGCCCGTGGGCGGGGGTACCTACAATGAGCAGTTCTTC. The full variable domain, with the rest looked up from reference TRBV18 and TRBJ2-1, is NAGVMQNPRHLVRRRGQEARLRCSPMKGHSHVYWYRQLPEEGLKFMVYLQKENIIDESGMPKERFSAEFPKEGPSILRIQQVVRGDSAAYFCASSPPVGGGTYNEQFFGPGTRLTVL.

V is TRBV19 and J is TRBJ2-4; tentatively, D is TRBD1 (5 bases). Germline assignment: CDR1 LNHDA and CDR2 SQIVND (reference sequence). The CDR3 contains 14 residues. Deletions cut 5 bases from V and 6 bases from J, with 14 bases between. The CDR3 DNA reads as TGTGCCAGTAGTCGAGACAGCTTTAGAAACATTCAGTACTTC. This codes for CASSRDSFRNIQYF.